This T cell receptor beta chain comes out of a study of blood T cell repertoires in COVID-19. Study-level information: Samples taken during acute and convalescent COVID-19 were collected in the United States, Italy and Spain. PBMCs, B-cell-depleted T cells, or T cells were the source of the cDNA or gDNA that made up the material.

Authors' processing steps: Quantification of nucleated cells was approximated via reference gene primer amplification. Sequencing was performed with immunoSEQ multiplex PCR; in TCRdb, only in-frame clones are kept and a portion is missing. For V, J and clone size, that table is used; D and trimming come from the DNA. The data show 200,000 or so clones, just over 85% seen once. Germline V gene data show CDR1 as MGHRA and CDR2 as YSYEKL. The CDR3 loop spans 14 amino acids. V lost 4 bases and J lost 4, with 10 bases in between. Material for sequencing was peripheral blood. The V and J genes are TRBV4-1 and TRBJ2-2; D perhaps matches TRBD1 (6 bases). This clonotype was obtained from a man aged 50-60 years with acute or convalescent COVID-19. The CDR3 region is CASSPGTFTGELFF. The CDR3 DNA reads as TGCGCCAGCAGCCCCGGGACATTCACCGGGGAGCTGTTTTTT.